These 20 T cell receptor beta chains were all obtained from the same sample, sequenced in a study of blood T cell repertoires in COVID-19 (TCRdb year 2020). Library generation was performed with the immunoSEQ multiplex PCR assay. TCRdb retrieved this table from immuneACCESS and kept in-frame rearrangements only. Not all clones are present; in checked studies, unresolved V genes account for under half, and no reason is known for the remainder. The sample contains 250,000 to 300,000 clones, 80% to 95% of them found a single time. Roughly 1.1% of the sample goes to the ten largest clones. Sequencing used PBMCs or T cells enriched from blood (not recorded which). The receptors were gathered from a woman aged 25-40 years who had recovered from COVID-19.

The chain links TRBV7-3 to TRBJ2-1, with D hard to call. CDR3 length equals 12 residues. Per the germline V gene, CDR1 is SGHTA and CDR2 is FQGTGA. Deletions cut 2 bases from V and 3 bases from J, with 2 bases between. CDR3 region: CASSLHYNEQFF. As DNA, the CDR3 is TGTGCCAGCAGCTTACACTACAATGAGCAGTTCTTC.

In this sample, this clone turned up many times. CDR3 residues: CAISELGQGGEDEQYF. CDR3 in DNA: TGTGCCATCAGTGAGCTTGGACAGGGAGGCGAAGACGAGCAGTACTTC. This rearrangement joins TRBV10-3 to TRBJ2-7, with TRBD1 identical over 8 bases. Germline V gene sequence: CDR1 ENHRY, CDR2 SYGVKD. The V segment lost 2 bases and the J segment 5 bases; nucleotides outside the gene matches: 11. The CDR3 consists of 16 residues.

This clone appeared a single time. The chain joins TRBV7-3 to TRBJ2-3, with no clear D. V lost 4 bases, J lost 2 bases, and 4 bases lay in between. Germline lookup yields CDR1 SGHTA and CDR2 FQGTGA. The CDR3 is 12 amino acids. The CDR3 sequence is CASSYSTDTQYF. The CDR3 bases are TGTGCCAGCAGCTACTCCACAGATACGCAGTATTTT.

This sequence joins TRBV13 and TRBJ2-2, with TRBD2 identical over 7 bases. CDR3 length equals 16 residues. Unmatched junction bases numbered 9, after V lost 3 bases and J lost 5 bases. CDR1 PRHDT and CDR2 FYEKMQ come from the germline V gene (reference sequence). The CDR3 DNA is TGTGCCAGCAGCTTCTATCGGGCGGGAGTAACCGGGGAGCTGTTTTTT. Translated: CASSFYRAGVTGELFF.

The J gene is TRBJ2-2, the V gene TRBV6-4; 9 positions agree with TRBD1. CDR3 length: 15 amino acids. V lost 6 bases, J lost 2 bases, and 4 bases stayed unmatched. Germline V lookup: CDR1 MRHNA, CDR2 SNTAGT. Written as DNA, the CDR3 is TGTGCCAGCAGGCCGGGACAGGGTAACACCGGGGAGCTGTTTTTT. Translated: CASRPGQGNTGELFF.

This clone was counted once. This chain uses TRBV6-1 with TRBJ1-3; perhaps TRBD1 as D (5 bases). This CDR3 region has 15 residues. Germline CDR1 MNHNS, CDR2 SASEGT. V lost 2 bases and J 3 bases, leaving 11 bases between the germline ends. The CDR3 region is CASSEYQGYGNTIYF. Written as DNA, the CDR3 is TGTGCCAGCAGTGAATACCAGGGTTATGGAAACACCATATATTTT.

The CDR3 loop is CSVRSGGGTEAFF. The CDR3 bases are TGCAGCGTTCGGTCGGGCGGGGGGACTGAAGCTTTCTTT. V usage is TRBV29-1 and J usage is TRBJ1-1; possibly TRBD1 for D (5 bases). CDR3 length equals 13 residues. Germline CDR1 is SQVTM and CDR2 is ANQGSEA. Trimming cost V 5 bases and J 5 bases, with 15 bases left between them.

The CDR3 loop is CASSARDRDNEQFF. Here the CDR3 DNA reads TGTGCCAGCAGCGCCCGGGACAGGGACAATGAGCAGTTCTTC. V gene TRBV7-6 combines with J gene TRBJ2-1, with TRBD1 matching 9 bases. Losses at the gene ends were 5 bases for V and 5 bases for J; bases not matched to a gene: 4. CDR1 is SGHVS, CDR2 FNYEAQ, per germline. This CDR3 spans 14 amino acids. Full variable domain (missing parts from reference TRBV7-6 and TRBJ2-1): GAGVSQSPRYKVTKRGQDVALRCDPISGHVSLYWYRQALGQGPEFLTYFNYEAQQDKSGLPNDRFSAERPEGSISTLTIQRTEQRDSAMYRCASSARDRDNEQFFGPGTRLTVL.

The gene calls are TRBV27 and TRBJ1-4; D remains unclear. Looked up from germline, CDR1 is MNHEY and CDR2 is SMNVEV (reference sequence). V was pared by 5 bases and J by 5 bases, with 6 bases between. The CDR3 totals 12 residues. The CDR3 DNA reads TGTGCCAGCAGTCCAGGCAATGAAAAACTGTTTTTT. It is translated as CASSPGNEKLFF.

The V and J genes are TRBV6-2 or TRBV6-3 and TRBJ2-7; D unresolved. CDR3 length equals 12 residues. Deletions cut 6 bases from V and 1 base from J, with 7 bases between. Germline CDR1 MNHEY, CDR2 SVGEGT. The CDR3 DNA sequence: TGTGCCAGCAGCACCTATTCCTACGAGCAGTACTTC. Its translation: CASSTYSYEQYF.

This clone appeared a single time. The rearrangement uses TRBV5-4 and TRBJ2-7; tentatively, D is TRBD1 (6 bases). V was cut by 0 bases and J by 3 bases, with 10 bases left in between. Germline CDR1 reads SGHNT; CDR2 reads YYREEE (reference sequence). This CDR3 is built from 14 residues. In nucleotides, the CDR3 is TGTGCCAGCAGCTTGGGGACAGCCCGCTACGAGCAGTACTTC. Its translation is CASSLGTARYEQYF.

The V and J genes are TRBV2 and TRBJ2-7; 12 bases align to TRBD2. The V segment lost 6 bases and the J segment 4 bases; nucleotides outside the gene matches: 4. Germline CDR1 reads SNHLY; CDR2 reads FYNNEI. The length of the CDR3 is 14 residues. CDR3 coding DNA: TGTGCCAGCAGACTAGCGGGAGGTATATACGAGCAGTACTTC. Translation gives CASRLAGGIYEQYF.

The chain couples TRBV29-1 to TRBJ2-7; 9 positions match TRBD1. This CDR3 has 14 amino acids. V trimming: 2 bases; J trimming: 3 bases; junction bases outside the gene matches: 5. From germline, CDR1 is SQVTM and CDR2 ANQGSEA. As DNA, the CDR3 is TGCAGCGTTGAACGGACAGGGGAGAACTACGAGCAGTACTTC. Encoded protein: CSVERTGENYEQYF.

Note on this clone: One end of the junction is discordant with germline, which a read error may explain. The chain combines TRBV16 with TRBJ1-2; D is uncertain. Per the germline V gene, CDR1 is KGHSY and CDR2 is FQNENV. This CDR3 is built from 13 residues. DNA for the CDR3: TGTGCCAGCAGCCAATCAAGCGAGGGATTCACCCACTTC. Its translation is CASSQSSEGFTHF.

The genes are TRBV4-3 and TRBJ2-1, with 12 bases aligning to TRBD2. Germline V gives CDR1 LGHNA, CDR2 YSLEER. This CDR3 contains 17 residues. J lost 9 bases, V lost 1 base, and 10 bases had no gene match. CDR3 in amino acids: CASSQAGTSGRWSEQFF. In nucleotides, the CDR3 is TGCGCCAGCAGCCAAGCCGGTACTAGCGGGAGGTGGAGTGAGCAGTTCTTC.

The chain links TRBV25-1 to TRBJ2-7, with 15 positions matching TRBD2. CDR1 and CDR2 from the germline V gene are MGHDK and SYGVNS. The CDR3 is 17 residues long. Trimming removed 1 base from V and 5 bases from J; junction bases left unmatched: 6. CDR3 amino acids: CASSELGLAGGADEQYF. For the CDR3, the DNA is TGTGCCAGCAGTGAATTAGGACTAGCGGGAGGGGCCGACGAGCAGTACTTC.

This clone was counted a single time. The V and J genes are TRBV29-1 and TRBJ1-2, with TRBD1 identical over 10 bases. The V and J ends lost 2 bases and 7 bases, in that order; junction bases with no gene match: 4. The germline V gene encodes CDR1 SQVTM and CDR2 ANQGSEA. CDR3 length: 13 amino acids. CDR3 region: CSVEWTGGFGYTF. CDR3 coding DNA: TGCAGCGTTGAATGGACAGGGGGTTTTGGCTACACCTTC.

J is TRBJ1-4 and V is TRBV25-1; a possible D gene is TRBD1 (5 bases). The germline V gene encodes CDR1 MGHDK and CDR2 SYGVNS. CDR3 length: 17 amino acids. The ends were cut back, 4 bases at V and 6 bases at J, with 21 bases in the middle. In DNA, the CDR3 is TGTGCCAGCAGTGCGGGAGGCCGCGAGGGGTTTTATGAAAAACTGTTTTTT. It yields the protein CASSAGGREGFYEKLFF.

Of note for this clone: Additional DNA sequences in this sample encode the identical CDR3. The chain uses TRBV6-1 and TRBJ2-5; D is possibly TRBD1 (5 bases). V lost 3 bases and J 5 bases, leaving 13 bases between the germline ends. The CDR3 totals 14 residues. Germline loops: CDR1 MNHNS, CDR2 SASEGT. The CDR3 loop reads CASSDGQGGETQYF. CDR3 in DNA: TGTGCCAGCAGTGATGGGCAGGGTGGGGAGACCCAGTACTTC.

The chain recombines TRBV7-2 with TRBJ2-2, with 11 bases identical to TRBD2. Germline loops: CDR1 SGHTA, CDR2 FQGNSA. CDR3 size: 17 residues. Trimming removed 2 bases from V and 1 base from J; junction bases left unmatched: 3. CDR3: CASSLLTSGKNTGELFF. The CDR3 region has the DNA TGTGCCAGCAGCTTATTGACTAGCGGGAAGAACACCGGGGAGCTGTTTTTT.